Following are 19 T cell receptor beta chains from one sample sequenced in a study of regulatory T cells in long-lasting Graves disease. Time point given: newly diagnosed GD, antithyroid drugs for less than 3 months. There was RNA extracted from PBMCs, and the TCR library was made from it. In building TCR beta libraries, iRepertoire HTBI primers were used together with Arm-PCR of CDR3 regions. TCRdb processed the multiplex PCR reads anew with MiXCR; each CDR3 protein has one entry. The sample records approximately 490,000 distinct CDR3 sequences, roughly 15% being singletons. A further study also used this sample, focusing on T cells in Graves' hyperthyroidism and ophthalmopathy.

Sample: peripheral blood mononuclear cells (PBMCs), taken at new diagnosis, from a patient treated with antithyroid drugs. These receptors came from a middle-aged man with Graves disease.

This clonotype was counted at least ten times. This sequence joins TRBV2 and TRBJ2-5; D unresolved. Germline loops: CDR1 SNHLY, CDR2 FYNNEI. This CDR3 spans 14 amino acids. Trimming took 1 base from V and 5 from J, leaving 11 bases between them. The CDR3 region has the DNA TGTGCCAGCAGTGAAGGGGCAGATTCGGAGACCCAGTACTTC. It codes for CASSEGADSETQYF.

This clonotype was recorded at least ten times. The chain links TRBV29-1 to TRBJ2-1, with D perhaps matching TRBD2 (6 bases). V gave up 4 bases and J gave up 3 bases, with 10 bases separating them. CDR1 SQVTM and CDR2 ANQGSEA come from the germline V gene. This CDR3 region has 13 residues. CDR3 residues: CSVAVGGYNEQFF. The CDR3 DNA reads as TGCAGCGTTGCGGTGGGAGGCTACAATGAGCAGTTCTTC.

This clonotype was counted at least ten times. The V and J genes are TRBV6-5 and TRBJ2-1, with 15 bases matching TRBD2. The CDR3 sequence is 18 residues long. After removal of 2 bases from V and 8 bases from J, the junction contained 10 bases not matched to a gene. The V gene's germline CDR1 is MNHEY and CDR2 SVGAGI. The CDR3 sequence: CASSYDGGLAGGVYEQFF. The CDR3 region has the DNA TGTGCCAGCAGTTACGATGGGGGACTAGCGGGAGGCGTCTATGAGCAGTTCTTC.

This clonotype occurred a few times. The CDR3 nucleotides read TGTGCCAGCAGCTGGCCCGGGGTAGCGGACAATGAGCAGTTCTTC. This gives the protein CASSWPGVADNEQFF. The V and J genes are TRBV28 and TRBJ2-1; D is possibly TRBD2 (6 bases). Germline CDR1 MDHEN, CDR2 SYDVKM. CDR3 length equals 15 residues. The V gene lost 6 bases and the J gene lost 5 bases, with 17 bases spanning the gap.

This clonotype came up a few times. The chain employs TRBV5-1 and TRBJ2-7, with 10 bases matching TRBD2. Trimming took 2 bases from V and 2 from J; bases not matched to a gene: 4. Germline lookup yields CDR1 SGHRS and CDR2 YFSETQ. This CDR3 has 15 amino acids. Here the CDR3 DNA reads TGCGCCAGCAGCTTAGGACTAGCGGTCACCTACGAGCAGTACTTC. Translating it yields CASSLGLAVTYEQYF.

This clonotype has a handful of counts. The rearrangement uses TRBV12-3 or TRBV12-4 and TRBJ2-3; 10 bases are a match to TRBD2. V lost 5 bases to trimming and J lost 3 bases; unmatched junction nucleotides: 8. This CDR3 has 16 residues. The CDR3 nucleotides read TGTGCCAGCAGTCAAACTCTAGCGGGAGCGACAGATACGCAGTATTTT. It translates to CASSQTLAGATDTQYF.

The sample holds many counts of this clonotype. This chain links TRBV3-1 with TRBJ2-7, with TRBD2 as a possible D gene (5 bases). Germline V lookup: CDR1 LGHDT, CDR2 YNNKEL (reference sequence). This CDR3 comprises 12 residues. V dropped 3 bases and J dropped 5 bases, with 8 bases sitting between them. The CDR3 spells CASSHGENEQYF. As DNA, the CDR3 is TGTGCCAGCAGCCACGGGGAAAACGAGCAGTACTTC.

In its sample, this clonotype was seen many times. The chain recombines TRBV11-2 with TRBJ2-1, with D possibly called TRBD1 or TRBD2 (5 bases each). CDR1 and CDR2 (germline): SGHAT, FQNNGV. V was trimmed by 5 bases and J by 6 bases, leaving 17 bases between them. The CDR3 runs to 15 residues. The CDR3 loop is CASSVIPGTSNEQFF. The DNA for the CDR3 is TGTGCCAGCAGCGTCATCCCGGGGACCAGCAATGAGCAGTTCTTC.

This clonotype was counted only a few times. The rearrangement uses TRBV5-1 and TRBJ2-5; 8 positions match TRBD2. The germline V gene has CDR1 SGHRS and CDR2 YFSETQ. The CDR3 consists of 15 residues. V shed 4 bases and J 5 bases; nucleotides not matched to a gene: 10. The CDR3 nucleotides read TGCGCCAGCAGCCCCAGCTCTAGCGGGCGCGAGACCCAGTACTTC. Encoded protein: CASSPSSSGRETQYF.

To note about this clonotype: A read error may explain this, as a much larger clone is one base away. The chain employs TRBV5-4 and TRBJ1-2; 9 bases match TRBD1. The CDR3 is made up of 14 amino acids. Losses at the gene ends were 4 bases for V and 4 bases for J; bases not matched to a gene: 5. Germline loops: CDR1 SGHNT, CDR2 YYREEE (reference sequence). The CDR3, as DNA: TGTGCCAGCAGCCGGGACAGGGACGGCTATGGCTACACCTTC. Amino acids: CASSRDRDGYGYTF.

With regard to this clonotype: Possible read error: a much larger clone is one base away. The CDR3 loop reads CASSQGLAGVYNEQYF. CDR3 nucleotide sequence: TGTGCCAGCAGCCAGGGACTAGCGGGGGTTTACAATGAGCAGTACTTC. V gene TRBV3-1 combines with J gene TRBJ2-4, with 14 bases lining up with TRBD2. Germline V gene data show CDR1 as LGHDT and CDR2 as YNNKEL (reference sequence). The CDR3 consists of 16 residues. The ends lost 3 bases at V and 13 bases at J; junction bases unmatched: 11.

This chain connects TRBV20-1 to TRBJ2-7, with 12 bases that match TRBD2. J gave up 5 bases and V 3 bases, and 11 bases lay outside the gene matches. The germline CDR1 and CDR2 sequences are DFQATT and SNEGSKA (reference sequence). There are 16 residues in the CDR3. This CDR3 is CSASDKTSGRFNEQYF. The CDR3, as DNA: TGCAGTGCTAGCGACAAAACTAGCGGGAGGTTCAACGAGCAGTACTTC.

This clonotype was seen only a few times. V is TRBV30 and J is TRBJ2-2; D not certain. Per the germline V gene, CDR1 is GTSNPN and CDR2 is SVGIG (reference sequence). The CDR3 covers 12 residues. V shed 0 bases and J shed 8 bases, with 7 bases lying between them. Written as DNA, the CDR3 is TGTGCCTGGAGTGTAGGGTTAGGGGAGCTGTTTTTT. As protein: CAWSVGLGELFF.

The chain joins TRBV10-3 to TRBJ1-4, with D unclear. Germline V CDR1 and CDR2: ENHRY, SYGVKD. The CDR3 is 13 residues long. The V end lost 6 bases, the J end lost 8 bases, and 13 bases lay between the germline ends. CDR3 sequence: CAIRAAASEKLFF. CDR3 DNA sequence: TGTGCCATCAGGGCAGCAGCTAGCGAAAAACTGTTTTTT.

This clonotype appeared many times. The gene calls are TRBV30 and TRBJ2-3; TRBD1 might be the D (5 bases). The germline V gene has CDR1 GTSNPN and CDR2 SVGIG (reference sequence). The CDR3 has 15 amino acids. Trimming cost V 1 base and J 4 bases, with 15 bases left between them. The CDR3 DNA follows: TGTGCCTGGAGTGGGGCCCGCAGGGTTTCAGATACGCAGTATTTT. This encodes CAWSGARRVSDTQYF.

This clonotype has at least ten counts. The genes are TRBV12-3 or TRBV12-4 and TRBJ2-3, with 14 bases lining up with TRBD2. This CDR3 has 17 residues. V dropped 4 bases and J dropped 4; count of bases not matched to a gene: 7. In DNA, the CDR3 is TGTGCCAGCAGTTCCCGCCAGGGACTAGCGGGAGCAGATACGCAGTATTTT. Its protein product is CASSSRQGLAGADTQYF.

This clonotype has more than one count but fewer than ten. The chain combines TRBV29-1 with TRBJ2-4; no definite D call. The CDR3 loop spans 13 amino acids. The V gene lost 3 bases and the J gene lost 3 bases, with 9 bases spanning the gap. The germline gives CDR1 SQVTM, CDR2 ANQGSEA. This chain's CDR3 is CSVEGNVKNIQYF. DNA of the CDR3: TGCAGCGTTGAGGGTAATGTCAAAAACATTCAGTACTTC.

The chain combines TRBV5-4 with TRBJ1-2; tentative D call: TRBD1 (6 bases). The CDR3 runs to 16 residues. The V and J ends lost 5 bases and 8 bases respectively, with 25 bases between them. Germline CDR1 and CDR2: SGHNT and YYREEE (reference sequence). The CDR3 loop is CASRRRGGVISGGYTF. The CDR3 nucleotides read TGTGCCAGCAGACGAAGGGGGGGCGTCATCTCGGGGGGCTACACCTTC.

This clonotype was seen at least ten times. The CDR3 DNA follows: TGCGCCAGCAGTGAGTTGTGGGGGTACGAGCAGTACTTC. Translating gives CASSELWGYEQYF. The gene calls are TRBV10-2 and TRBJ2-7; the D gene could be TRBD1 or TRBD2 (5 bases each). V dropped 1 base and J dropped 4 bases, with 8 bases sitting between them. The CDR3 consists of 13 residues. Per the germline V gene, CDR1 is WSHSY and CDR2 is SAAADI.